This T cell receptor (beta chain) was found in a study of blood T cell repertoires in COVID-19 (dated by TCRdb to about 2020). Background for the entire study: Collaborator samples came from the United States, Italy and Spain and covered acute and convalescent phases of COVID-19. The prospective study material was composed of cDNA or gDNA derived from T cells, B-cell-depleted T cells, or PBMCs. Deeply sampled blood TCRbeta repertoires from subjects exposed to, actively infected with, or recovered from COVID-19 were included in the dataset. Sample metadata almost always included a de-identified subject ID, COVID-19 status, age in years and sex. The repertoires were made available in a free public database intended to serve as a resource for research on the immune response to SARS-CoV-2. The samples were drawn from two sources: the first 160 participants of the ongoing ImmuneRACE study, and 1,200 or so subjects contributed by 6 global collaborators. Where available, HLA class I and class II types were taken from metadata supplied by the sample provider and were not determined by assay-based typing.

The immunoSEQ Assay, a bias-controlled multiplex PCR, was used to amplify TCRbeta CDR3 regions from genomic DNA. Regarding the original processing steps: The number of nucleated cells in each sample was estimated by amplification of reference gene primers within the assay. Sequence reads were collapsed and filtered to measure the absolute abundance of every unique TCRbeta CDR3 rearrangement. For each sample, productive Simpson clonality was calculated as the square root of Simpson's diversity index across productive rearrangements. As stored in TCRdb, this immuneACCESS dataset retains in-frame rearrangements with V and J assigned. A fraction of the clones does not appear; measured against another copy, unresolved V genes explain less than half of the discrepancy, and the remainder lacks a known reason. The V and J calls and clone size were taken over from that table, and D and trimming were inferred from the DNA. This sample comprises 180,000 or so clones, 70% to 80% of them detected only once. The top ten clonotypes cover 8.5% to 10% of the sample.

Points on this clone: Its antigen has not been determined. There are no base qualities to consult, and no much larger clone falls within one base.

General conclusions and limits of the study: How much clinical and demographic metadata was included differed by source and by participant, and the metadata was provided uncurated.

The collaborating institutions used their own protocols to collect whole blood in K2EDTA tubes. For TCRbeta analysis, collaborators shipped samples in one of three forms: frozen whole blood, isolated PBMCs, or DNA extracted from either of those sample types. Looking up the germline V gene (reference sequence) yields CDR1 SEHNR and CDR2 FQNEAQ. The junction carries 13 bases between V and J, which are trimmed by 1 base and 4 bases respectively. Including the terminal cysteine and phenylalanine, the CDR3 comprises 15 residues. Kept here is only the CDR3 DNA, which spans 45 bases and is read in frame from base 1.

Here the chain combines TRBV7-9 and TRBJ2-5; TRBD1 is perhaps the D gene, given 5 matching bases. The receptor was isolated from a woman aged 45-65 years with active or convalescent COVID-19. The specimen sequenced was peripheral blood. The DNA is TGTGCCAGCAGCTTAGTAAGGCAGGGCCCAGAGACCCAGTACTTC. Its protein product is CASSLVRQGPETQYF.